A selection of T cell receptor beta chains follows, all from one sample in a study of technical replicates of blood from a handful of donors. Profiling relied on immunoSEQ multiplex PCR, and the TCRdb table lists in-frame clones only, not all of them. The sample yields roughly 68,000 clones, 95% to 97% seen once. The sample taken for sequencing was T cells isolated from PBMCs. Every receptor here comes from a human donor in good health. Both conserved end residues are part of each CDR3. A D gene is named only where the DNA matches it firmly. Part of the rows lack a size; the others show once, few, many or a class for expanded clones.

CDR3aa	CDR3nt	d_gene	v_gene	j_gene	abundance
CASRPPAGAPNYGYTF	TGTGCCAGCAGACCACCCGCAGGGGCTCCCAACTACGGCTACACCTTC	.	TRBV6-6	TRBJ1-2	.
CASSHYLTGVANYGYTF	TGCGCCAGCAGCCATTACCTCACGGGGGTAGCTAACTATGGCTACACCTTC	.	TRBV4-1	TRBJ1-2	.
CASSYLGKGYEQYF	TGTGCCAGCAGTTACCTGGGTAAGGGGTACGAGCAGTACTTC	.	TRBV6-5	TRBJ2-7	.
CASSPGTSGRARYTDTQYF	TGTGCCAGCAGCCCCGGGACTAGCGGGAGGGCCCGGTACACAGATACGCAGTATTTT	TRBD2	TRBV7-8	TRBJ2-3	.
CSVDASGTDTQYF	TGCAGCGTTGACGCTAGCGGCACAGATACGCAGTATTTT	.	TRBV29-1	TRBJ2-3	few
CSVRTGSYEQYF	TGCAGCGTGCGGACAGGCTCCTACGAGCAGTACTTC	TRBD1	TRBV29-1	TRBJ2-7	.
CASSQDGGGAQPQHF	TGCGCCAGCAGCCAAGATGGGGGGGGCGCACAGCCCCAGCATTTT	.	TRBV4-1	TRBJ1-5	.
CATLDGGRSTEAFF	TGTGCCACCCTCGACGGAGGGCGGTCCACTGAAGCTTTCTTT	.	TRBV10-3	TRBJ1-1	.
CASSLERLEQFF	TGCGCCAGCAGCTTGGAGAGACTAGAGCAGTTCTTC	.	TRBV5-1	TRBJ2-1	.
CASSLEGRGAGNTIYF	TGCGCCAGCAGCTTGGAGGGCAGGGGAGCTGGAAACACCATATATTTT	.	TRBV5-1	TRBJ1-3	.
CASTHPGTGGSLHF	TGTGCCAGCACCCATCCCGGGACAGGGGGATCTCTGCATTTT	TRBD1	TRBV7-2	TRBJ1-5	.
CASRREGPNQPQHF	TGTGCCAGCAGGCGGGAAGGGCCTAATCAGCCCCAGCATTTT	.	TRBV6-5	TRBJ1-5	.
CASSALTSGSSYNEQFF	TGTGCCAGCAGCGCATTGACTAGCGGGAGCTCCTACAATGAGCAGTTCTTC	TRBD2	TRBV9	TRBJ2-1	.
CASSVEGAMNTEAFF	TGTGCCAGCAGCGTGGAAGGAGCCATGAACACTGAAGCTTTCTTT	.	TRBV9	TRBJ1-1	.
CASSQRMSTGELFF	TGCGCCAGCAGCCAGAGGATGTCGACCGGGGAGCTGTTTTTT	.	TRBV4-3	TRBJ2-2	.
CAWTLTGTVTSPLHF	TGTGCCTGGACTCTGACAGGGACTGTTACTTCACCCCTCCACTTT	TRBD1	TRBV30	TRBJ1-6	.
CASSFGGASYGYTF	TGTGCCAGCAGCTTCGGGGGAGCGTCCTATGGCTACACCTTC	.	TRBV11-2	TRBJ1-2	once
CASSHWTGNYGYTF	TGCGCCAGCAGCCATTGGACAGGGAACTATGGCTACACCTTC	TRBD1	TRBV4-3	TRBJ1-2	.
CASSAGDYNEQFF	TGTGCCAGCAGTGCAGGGGACTACAATGAGCAGTTCTTC	.	TRBV6-1	TRBJ2-1	.
CASSYHWGLDNEQFF	TGTGCCAGCAGTTACCACTGGGGACTAGACAATGAGCAGTTCTTC	TRBD2	TRBV6-5	TRBJ2-1	.
CASSFKTYEQYF	TGTGCCAGCAGTTTTAAAACCTACGAGCAGTACTTC	.	TRBV11-2	TRBJ2-7	.
CASSLSYMGGRAEQFF	TGTGCCAGCAGTTTAAGTTATATGGGCGGGAGGGCCGAGCAGTTCTTC	TRBD2	TRBV27	TRBJ2-1	.
CASSVLSGTEYGYTF	TGTGCCAGCAGCGTATTATCCGGGACAGAGTATGGCTACACCTTC	TRBD1	TRBV9	TRBJ1-2	.
CASSQSKEGTGAGELFF	TGCGCCAGCAGTCAATCTAAAGAGGGAACAGGGGCCGGGGAGCTGTTTTTT	TRBD1	TRBV23-1	TRBJ2-2	.
CAISESVGLLSTQYF	TGTGCCATCAGTGAGTCGGTCGGACTCCTTTCGACCCAGTACTTC	.	TRBV10-3	TRBJ2-5	.
CAWSGGGGRASTDTQYF	TGTGCCTGGAGTGGGGGAGGCGGGAGGGCTAGCACAGATACGCAGTATTTT	TRBD2	TRBV30	TRBJ2-3	.
CASSLDSGKSYEQYF	TGCGCCAGCAGCTTGGATAGCGGGAAATCCTACGAGCAGTACTTC	TRBD2	TRBV5-1	TRBJ2-7	.
CASSLGQAYYEQYF	TGTGCCAGCAGCTTGGGACAGGCTTACTACGAGCAGTACTTC	.	TRBV5-4	TRBJ2-7	.
CASSFSAGGTEAFF	TGCGCCAGCAGCTTTAGTGCCGGGGGCACTGAAGCTTTCTTT	.	TRBV5-1	TRBJ1-1	.
CASSPDRGDEQYF	TGTGCCAGCAGCCCCGACAGGGGAGACGAGCAGTACTTC	TRBD1	TRBV6-5	TRBJ2-7	.
CASSLGDPWSYEQYF	TGTGCCAGCAGCTTGGGAGATCCTTGGAGCTACGAGCAGTACTTC	.	TRBV5-4	TRBJ2-7	.